Below are 18 T cell receptor beta chains sequenced from a single sample in a study of blood T cell repertoires in COVID-19. Here immunoSEQ multiplex PCR was the method, and the copy in TCRdb shows in-frame clones only, minus some. The data show 80,000 or so clones, roughly four fifths seen once. Specimen: peripheral blood. The receptors originated from a woman between 65 and 79 years old with acute or convalescent COVID-19.

CDR3 nucleotides: TGTGCCAGCAGTACCGGGAGGGGACAGCCGTTATACGAGCAGTACTTC. This sequence encodes CASSTGRGQPLYEQYF. V is TRBV5-4 and J is TRBJ2-7; tentatively, D is TRBD2 (8 bases). V lost 5 bases, J lost 4 bases, and 22 bases lay in between. Germline V lookup: CDR1 SGHNT, CDR2 YYREEE (reference sequence). The CDR3 is 16 amino acids.

The gene calls are TRBV24-1 and TRBJ2-3; tentative D call: TRBD2 (6 bases). The CDR3 is 15 residues long. V lost 0 bases and J lost 2, with 8 bases in between. CDR1 and CDR2 (germline): KGHDR, SFDVKD. The CDR3 reads CATSDLAGITDTQYF. For the CDR3, the DNA is TGTGCCACCAGTGATTTGGCGGGGATCACAGATACGCAGTATTTT.

This clone was observed once. The rearrangement uses TRBV4-1 and TRBJ1-5; possible D gene TRBD1, 5 bases. Germline V gives CDR1 MGHRA, CDR2 YSYEKL. Trimming took 3 bases from V and 10 from J, leaving 22 bases between them. The CDR3 extends over 16 amino acids. The CDR3 is CASSQDLTGVLGPQHF. The CDR3 coding sequence is TGCGCCAGCAGCCAGGATTTAACAGGCGTTTTAGGACCCCAGCATTTT.

V gene TRBV2 combines with J gene TRBJ1-6, with D uncertain. With 6 bases removed from V and 0 bases from J, the gap between germline ends came to 9 bases. CDR1 and CDR2 (germline): SNHLY, FYNNEI. This CDR3 has 15 residues. In DNA form, the CDR3 reads TGTGCCAGCAGGGCGGGTAGCTCCTATAATTCACCCCTCCACTTT. Protein: CASRAGSSYNSPLHF.

The chain uses TRBV3-1 (or the pseudogene TRBV3-2) and TRBJ2-1; 7 bases are shared with TRBD2. Germline V gene lookup returns CDR1 LGHDT and CDR2 YNNKEL (reference sequence). CDR3 length: 17 amino acids. Unmatched junction bases numbered 7, after V lost 0 bases and J lost 2 bases. The CDR3 sequence is CASSQEKAGVTYNEQFF. In nucleotides, the CDR3 is TGTGCCAGCAGCCAAGAGAAGGCGGGAGTAACCTACAATGAGCAGTTCTTC.

A note on this clone: At one end, the junction sequence differs from germline, possibly due to a read error. The genes are TRBV25-1 and TRBJ1-2; TRBD1 might be the D (5 bases). The length of the CDR3 is 14 residues. Germline V gene data show CDR1 as MGHDK and CDR2 as SYGVNS. DNA for the CDR3: TGTGCCAGCAGCGAATCAGGGTTGGGAGGCGGCTACACCTTC. It translates to CASSESGLGGGYTF.

The chain is built from TRBV7-9 and TRBJ2-5, with 10 bases identical to TRBD1. Looked up from germline, CDR1 is SEHNR and CDR2 is FQNEAQ (reference sequence). There are 17 residues in the CDR3. With 6 bases clipped from V and 0 bases from J, the junction kept 10 bases outside the gene matches. The CDR3 bases are TGTGCCAGCAGTCGCAGGGGGGGACAGGGGCACCAAGAGACCCAGTACTTC. Protein: CASSRRGGQGHQETQYF.

The chain couples TRBV30 to TRBJ1-6, with D perhaps TRBD1 (5 bases). Germline values: CDR1 GTSNPN, CDR2 SVGIG (reference sequence). The CDR3 is made up of 13 amino acids. V lost 1 base to trimming and J lost 6 bases, with 7 bases between them. The DNA for the CDR3 is TGTGCCTGGAGTGGGCAGGGTAATTCACCCCTCCACTTT. It specifies CAWSGQGNSPLHF.

DNA for the CDR3: TGTGCCAGCTCACAGGGAGTGGTGGCTCAGCCCCAGCATTTT. It yields the protein CASSQGVVAQPQHF. The chain joins TRBV19 to TRBJ1-5, with a weak D call TRBD1 (6 bases). The germline V gene has CDR1 LNHDA and CDR2 SQIVND (reference sequence). V gave up 9 bases and J gave up 6 bases, with 18 bases separating them. The length of the CDR3 is 14 residues.

The chain combines TRBV5-5 with TRBJ1-1; D might be TRBD1 (6 bases). The CDR3 runs 15 residues. V lost 0 bases and J lost 4, with 13 bases in between. The germline V gene has CDR1 SGHKS and CDR2 YYEKEE (reference sequence). The CDR3 coding sequence is TGTGCCAGCAGCTTGGCCGGGGGGCAAGGCACTGAAGCTTTCTTT. This codes for CASSLAGGQGTEAFF.

The V and J genes are TRBV5-1 and TRBJ2-5; 8 positions agree with TRBD2. The V gene's germline CDR1 is SGHRS and CDR2 YFSETQ. The CDR3 runs 14 residues. V shed 4 bases, J shed 5 bases, and the junction held 7 bases outside the gene matches. The CDR3 DNA follows: TGCGCCAGCAGCCCCGGGACTAGAGAGGAGACCCAGTACTTC. The encoded protein is CASSPGTREETQYF.

The chain recombines TRBV19 with TRBJ2-1; tentatively, D is TRBD2 (5 bases). The CDR3 has 15 residues. Germline values: CDR1 LNHDA, CDR2 SQIVND (reference sequence). The ends were cut back, 5 bases at V and 0 bases at J, with 11 bases in the middle. This CDR3 reads CASSHRERSYNEQFF. As DNA, the CDR3 is TGTGCCAGTAGTCACCGGGAACGCTCCTACAATGAGCAGTTCTTC.

The chain combines TRBV5-1 with TRBJ1-2; 8 nucleotides agree with TRBD1. The CDR3 has 13 residues. Germline V gives CDR1 SGHRS, CDR2 YFSETQ. The ends lost 4 bases at V and 3 bases at J; junction bases unmatched: 2. The chain's CDR3 is CASSLTGDYGYTF. The CDR3 DNA sequence: TGCGCCAGCAGCCTGACAGGGGACTATGGCTACACCTTC.

J is TRBJ1-5 and V is TRBV7-9; D may be TRBD1 (6 bases). V shed 4 bases and J shed 2 bases, with 15 bases lying between them. CDR1 SEHNR and CDR2 FQNEAQ come from the germline V gene (reference sequence). This CDR3 has 16 residues. The CDR3 nucleotides read TGTGCCAGCAGCTCCTCCACAGGGCTGGGCAATCAGCCCCAGCATTTT. Residues: CASSSSTGLGNQPQHF.

This clone is medium-sized (0.01 to 0.1%) within its sample. The chain combines TRBV7-3 with TRBJ2-7, with D perhaps matching TRBD1 (6 bases). Trimming stripped 4 bases from V and 6 bases from J, with 13 bases between. Per germline, CDR1 SGHTA and CDR2 FQGTGA. The CDR3 loop spans 13 amino acids. The CDR3 here is CASSSYPRGEQYF. CDR3 DNA: TGTGCCAGCAGCTCTTACCCCAGGGGCGAGCAGTACTTC.

The chain couples TRBV21-1 to TRBJ2-5; the table's D call TRBD2 went unverified against the DNA. TRBV21-1 is assigned pseudogene status. The CDR3 spans 17 residues. In nucleotides, the CDR3 is TGTGCCAGCAGCTCACTGGACTTTTTCGGCTATAAAGAGACCCAGTACTTC. It codes for CASSSLDFFGYKETQYF.

V and J are TRBV18 and TRBJ1-2; weak D call: TRBD1 (6 bases). The germline V and J ends were trimmed by 3 bases and 8 bases, with 19 bases remaining between them. Germline loops: CDR1 KGHSH, CDR2 LQKENI. The CDR3 consists of 15 residues. The DNA of the CDR3 is TGTGCCAGCTCACCGGCTAACAGGGAGTTCGGCGGCTACACCTTC. Translating it yields CASSPANREFGGYTF.

About this clone: This CDR3 is also generated by other DNA sequences in the sample. V usage is TRBV5-1 and J usage is TRBJ2-3, with 7 bases aligning to TRBD1. The J segment lost 0 bases and the V segment lost 5 bases, leaving 3 bases of the junction unmatched. Germline CDR1 reads SGHRS; CDR2 reads YFSETQ. This CDR3 has 14 residues. The CDR3 loop reads CASRRDSSTDTQYF. CDR3 in DNA: TGCGCCAGCAGGAGGGACAGTAGCACAGATACGCAGTATTTT. Together with reference TRBV5-1 and TRBJ2-3, the CDR3 gives the full variable domain: KAGVTQTPRYLIKTRGQQVTLSCSPISGHRSVSWYQQTPGQGLQFLFEYFSETQRNKGNFPGRFSGRQFSNSRSEMNVSTLELGDSALYLCASRRDSSTDTQYFGPGTRLTVL.